The 14 T cell receptor beta chains listed next were all sequenced from one sample in a study of blood T cell repertoires in COVID-19. The protocol was immunoSEQ multiplex PCR, while the TCRdb copy is restricted to in-frame clones and leaves out a portion. The sample holds 130,000 or so clones, about 88% seen once. Source material: peripheral blood. The receptors were gathered from a human donor with COVID-19, enrolled during active disease. The donor label of this sample is uncertain.

This chain connects TRBV7-9 to TRBJ2-7; TRBD1 aligns across 11 bases. There are 15 residues in the CDR3. The germline V gene has CDR1 SEHNR and CDR2 FQNEAQ (reference sequence). V trimming: 5 bases; J trimming: 13 bases; junction bases outside the gene matches: 16. CDR3 sequence: CASSPSGTGGADYYF. CDR3 nucleotide sequence: TGTGCCAGCAGCCCTTCGGGGACAGGGGGGGCCGACTACTACTTC.

V gene TRBV5-4 combines with J gene TRBJ2-5; 8 nucleotides agree with TRBD2. The germline V gene encodes CDR1 SGHNT and CDR2 YYREEE (reference sequence). The CDR3 consists of 15 residues. J was trimmed by 5 bases and V by 4 bases; bases with no gene match: 10. This CDR3 is CASSLRAGEGETQYF. The CDR3 DNA reads TGTGCCAGCAGCCTTCGAGCGGGGGAGGGGGAGACCCAGTACTTC.

The chain employs TRBV24-1 and TRBJ1-5, with TRBD1 identical over 12 bases. With V trimmed by 4 bases and J by 7 bases, 4 bases remained unmatched. This CDR3 is built from 15 residues. Germline V CDR1 and CDR2: KGHDR, SFDVKD. This CDR3 is CATSEGTGGVQPQHF. The CDR3 nucleotides are TGTGCCACCAGTGAGGGGACAGGGGGCGTCCAGCCCCAGCATTTT.

The CDR3 bases are TGTGCCAGCACCTTGACAGGGGGAATTTACAATGAGCAGTTCTTC. This translates into CASTLTGGIYNEQFF. This chain links TRBV7-6 with TRBJ2-1; 9 nucleotides align to TRBD1. The CDR3 totals 15 residues. Germline CDR1 and CDR2: SGHVS and FNYEAQ. V lost 7 bases to trimming and J lost 4 bases; unmatched junction nucleotides: 8.

This clone has just a few counts. The chain employs TRBV2 and TRBJ2-7, with a possible D match to TRBD1 (6 bases). Germline-derived CDR1 and CDR2 are SNHLY and FYNNEI. The CDR3 length is 13 residues. Trimming left V 11 bases short and J 0 bases short, with 14 bases between. CDR3 loop: CALGDTNSYEQYF. CDR3 DNA sequence: TGTGCCCTCGGGGACACGAACTCCTACGAGCAGTACTTC.

The chain couples TRBV7-9 to TRBJ2-7; 8 bases agree with TRBD1. CDR3 length: 14 residues. Germline loops: CDR1 SEHNR, CDR2 FQNEAQ (reference sequence). With 5 bases clipped from V and 2 bases from J, the junction kept 5 bases outside the gene matches. As DNA, the CDR3 is TGTGCCAGCAGCCCTGGGACAGGAACCTACGAGCAGTACTTC. Residues: CASSPGTGTYEQYF. Filled out from reference TRBV7-9 and TRBJ2-7, the complete variable domain reads DTGVSQNPRHKITKRGQNVTFRCDPISEHNRLYWYRQTLGQGPEFLTYFQNEAQLEKSRLLSDRFSAERPKGSFSTLEIQRTEQGDSAMYLCASSPGTGTYEQYFGPGTRLTVT.

This clone was seen a few times. The chain employs TRBV30 and TRBJ2-7; unclear D gene. Trimming cost V 0 bases and J 3 bases, with 6 bases left between them. CDR1 and CDR2 (germline): GTSNPN, SVGIG (reference sequence). This CDR3 is 12 amino acids long. CDR3 nucleotide sequence: TGTGCCTGGAGTGTTGTCGGCTACGAGCAGTACTTC. This gives the protein CAWSVVGYEQYF.

The chain is built from TRBV10-3 and TRBJ2-2; 9 bases are shared with TRBD1. Germline values: CDR1 ENHRY, CDR2 SYGVKD. The CDR3 runs to 16 residues. Trimming at V came to 4 bases and at J to 1 base, leaving 4 bases not matched to a gene. The CDR3 nucleotides are TGTGCCATCAGTGGTCTGGGACAGGGGAACACCGGGGAGCTGTTTTTT. This gives the protein CAISGLGQGNTGELFF.

The chain carries TRBV28 and TRBJ2-7; D ambiguous. This CDR3 has 12 residues. Trimming shortened V by 4 bases and J by 1 base, and 5 bases separated the two germline ends. Germline V gives CDR1 MDHEN, CDR2 SYDVKM. The CDR3 nucleotides are TGTGCCAGCAGTTCCCCGTCCTACGAGCAGTACTTC. It codes for CASSSPSYEQYF.

The genes are TRBV15 and TRBJ2-7, with a possible D match to TRBD2 (6 bases). V was cut by 4 bases and J by 7 bases, with 17 bases left in between. Germline CDR1 reads LNHNV; CDR2 reads YYDKDF (reference sequence). This CDR3 comprises 14 residues. Here the CDR3 reads CATSTAYGAGEQYF. As DNA, the CDR3 is TGTGCCACCAGCACGGCGTACGGGGCGGGGGAGCAGTACTTC.

The chain combines TRBV10-1 with TRBJ1-1; D not certain. This CDR3 comprises 13 residues. Germline loops: CDR1 WNHNN, CDR2 SYGVQD (reference sequence). V lost 5 bases, J lost 5 bases, and 12 bases lay in between. Written as DNA, the CDR3 is TGCGCCAGCAGTAATGGAGCGGGAACTGAAGCTTTCTTT. Its protein product is CASSNGAGTEAFF.

The chain joins TRBV6-5 to TRBJ1-4, with D uncertain. Germline CDR1 reads MNHEY; CDR2 reads SVGAGI. There are 14 residues in the CDR3. V dropped 2 bases and J dropped 2 bases, with 6 bases sitting between them. In DNA form, the CDR3 reads TGTGCCAGCAGTTACGCGGGGACTAATGAAAAACTGTTTTTT. Translation: CASSYAGTNEKLFF.

This clone is a singleton in its sample. This chain joins TRBV2 and TRBJ1-2; weak D call: TRBD1 (6 bases). The CDR3 consists of 14 residues. Germline V CDR1 and CDR2: SNHLY, FYNNEI. V dropped 5 bases and J dropped 0 bases, with 10 bases sitting between them. CDR3 sequence: CASSPDRTNYGYTF. Written as DNA, the CDR3 is TGTGCCAGCAGTCCAGACAGGACTAACTATGGCTACACCTTC.

The J gene is TRBJ1-2, the V gene TRBV7-6; no firm D call. The germline V and J ends were trimmed by 4 bases and 8 bases, with 14 bases remaining between them. CDR1 SGHVS and CDR2 FNYEAQ come from the germline V gene. CDR3 length: 13 amino acids. The CDR3 DNA is TGTGCCAGCAGCTCTCTCCGTGGGCTGGGCTACACCTTC. Residues: CASSSLRGLGYTF.